Sequencing of this T cell receptor (beta chain) was carried out in a study of cytomegalovirus exposure and HLA in healthy donors. Study-wide results and caveats: Subsequent analysis of the approximately 110 validation repertoires found a tendency for first-cohort TCR clusters to co-occur. Specific recognition of CMV antigens was confirmed in vitro for a few chains (all CMV-associated).

This table comes from immunoSEQ multiplex PCR, and its TCRdb copy is limited to in-frame clones, with some not included. The table shows under 100,000 clones, with around 82% occurring only once. Concerning this clone: As yet, its antigen is unknown.

The V gene end was trimmed by 5 bases and the J gene end by 3 bases; junction bases not matched to a gene: 6. There are 14 residues in the CDR3. Germline V gene sequence: CDR1 SGHAT, CDR2 FQNNGV. J is TRBJ2-7 and V is TRBV11-2, with 8 bases fitting TRBD2. The sequence derives from a woman aged 18-29 years in good health and CMV-seropositive. The sequenced material came from PBMCs. The CDR3 region is CASSILRGGYEQYF. CDR3 sequence (DNA): TGTGCCAGCAGCATATTACGGGGGGGCTACGAGCAGTACTTC.